The 14 T cell receptor beta chains reported below all come from one sample, sequenced in a study of monozygotic twins with cystic fibrosis. Using immunoSEQ multiplex PCR, the repertoire was profiled, and TCRdb retains in-frame clones only, with some absent. The profile shows about 35,000 clones, under 70% of them singletons. Specimen: blood. These receptors came from a girl between 5 and 17 years old with cystic fibrosis.

The J gene is TRBJ2-2, the V gene TRBV6-5; 10 nucleotides line up with TRBD1. Germline V gives CDR1 MNHEY, CDR2 SVGAGI. The CDR3 loop spans 15 amino acids. J gave up 6 bases and V 5 bases, and 6 bases lay outside the gene matches. The CDR3 DNA reads TGTGCCAGCAGTCCCCGGGACAGGGGAGCCGGGGAGCTGTTTTTT. Translated, it gives CASSPRDRGAGELFF.

In this sample, this clone turned up a few times. The V call is TRBV27, the J call TRBJ2-5; 7 bases line up with TRBD1. The CDR3 has 13 residues. CDR1 and CDR2 from the germline V gene are MNHEY and SMNVEV (reference sequence). V was clipped by 5 bases and J by 6 bases; unmatched bases: 6. The CDR3 coding sequence is TGTGCCAGCAGTCGACAGGGCAAGAAGACCCAGTACTTC. Its translation is CASSRQGKKTQYF.

This clone appeared a single time. This sequence joins TRBV19 and TRBJ1-2; TRBD1 agrees at 9 bases. CDR3 size: 14 residues. Trimming took 6 bases from V and 3 from J; bases not matched to a gene: 5. Per germline, CDR1 LNHDA and CDR2 SQIVND (reference sequence). This CDR3 reads CASRRGQGDYGYTF. The DNA for the CDR3 is TGTGCCAGTAGGAGGGGACAGGGCGACTATGGCTACACCTTC.

The V call is TRBV29-1, the J call TRBJ1-5, with D unclear. Germline V gene data show CDR1 as SQVTM and CDR2 as ANQGSEA. Trimming stripped 5 bases from V and 4 bases from J, with 12 bases between. This CDR3 has 13 residues. The CDR3 sequence: CSVSRDLNQPQHF. CDR3 nucleotides: TGCAGCGTTTCCCGCGATCTGAATCAGCCCCAGCATTTT. Based on the CDR3 plus reference TRBV29-1 and TRBJ1-5, the full variable domain is SAVISQKPSRDICQRGTSLTIQCQVDSQVTMMFWYRQQPGQSLTLIATANQGSEATYESGFVIDKFPISRPNLTFSTLTVSNMSPEDSSIYLCSVSRDLNQPQHFGDGTRLSIL.

The chain employs TRBV18 and TRBJ1-3; 7 bases are a match to TRBD1. This CDR3 region has 15 residues. Germline lookup yields CDR1 KGHSH and CDR2 LQKENI. V shed 1 base, J shed 6 bases, and the junction held 6 bases outside the gene matches. As DNA, the CDR3 is TGTGCCAGCTCACCACGCCCAGGGGGTGCAAACACCATATATTTT. Translating it yields CASSPRPGGANTIYF.

This chain joins TRBV15 and TRBJ1-2; the D gene is possibly TRBD1 (5 bases). Trimming cost V 0 bases and J 3 bases, with 14 bases left between them. CDR1 LNHNV and CDR2 YYDKDF come from the germline V gene (reference sequence). The length of the CDR3 is 16 residues. CDR3 nucleotide sequence: TGTGCCACCAGCAGAGATAGAGGGGCCGTTTACTATGGCTACACCTTC. Its protein is CATSRDRGAVYYGYTF.

The table lists this clone with a count of one. The CDR3: CASSYLAGEQFF. The CDR3 nucleotides read TGCGCCAGCAGCTACCTAGCGGGTGAGCAGTTCTTC. This chain uses TRBV5-1 with TRBJ2-1, with TRBD2 matching over 8 bases. J was trimmed by 9 bases and V by 3 bases; bases with no gene match: 2. There are 12 residues in the CDR3. The germline V gene encodes CDR1 SGHRS and CDR2 YFSETQ.

This chain links TRBV18 with TRBJ1-1; 11 bases match TRBD1. This CDR3 spans 16 amino acids. Per the germline V gene, CDR1 is KGHSH and CDR2 is LQKENI. With 3 bases clipped from V and 5 bases from J, the junction kept 8 bases outside the gene matches. DNA for the CDR3: TGTGCCAGCTCACCCCAAAGGACAGGGGGCCGAACTGAAGCTTTCTTT. Translating it yields CASSPQRTGGRTEAFF.

The rearrangement links TRBV5-6 to TRBJ1-4; weak D call: TRBD1 (6 bases). The CDR3 loop spans 18 amino acids. Between the trimmed V and J ends, which lost 0 bases and 0 bases, there was a span of 15 bases. Looked up from germline, CDR1 is SGHDT and CDR2 is YYEEEE. The CDR3 region has the DNA TGTGCCAGCAGCTTGGGGAGACAGGCGTACGCAACTAATGAAAAACTGTTTTTT. It translates to CASSLGRQAYATNEKLFF.

The chain carries TRBV7-2 and TRBJ2-3; D uncertain. Trimming took off 2 bases at V and 2 bases at J, with 8 bases between the two ends. This CDR3 spans 14 amino acids. CDR1 and CDR2 from the germline V gene are SGHTA and FQGNSA. The CDR3 loop is CASSLWGPTDTQYF. CDR3 coding DNA: TGTGCCAGCAGCTTATGGGGTCCCACAGATACGCAGTATTTT.

The rearrangement joins TRBV5-1 to TRBJ2-1; TRBD2 matches 9 bases. Germline CDR1 and CDR2: SGHRS and YFSETQ. This CDR3 comprises 17 residues. V gave up 1 base and J gave up 5 bases; unmatched junction bases: 10. CDR3 sequence (DNA): TGCGCCAGCAGCTTGTTTCCCGGCGGGAGGGCCGACAATGAGCAGTTCTTC. Translating it yields CASSLFPGGRADNEQFF.

This clone was found a few times. This chain connects TRBV19 to TRBJ2-7; 9 positions agree with TRBD1. Germline trimming cut 4 bases from V and 3 bases from J; bases unmatched to any gene: 1. The V gene's germline CDR1 is LNHDA and CDR2 SQIVND (reference sequence). CDR3 length equals 13 residues. CDR3 DNA: TGTGCCAGTAGTAAGGGACAGGGCTACGAGCAGTACGTC. Translated, it gives CASSKGQGYEQYV.

A few counts support this clone. This chain uses TRBV5-1 with TRBJ1-2; 11 bases line up with TRBD1. V trimming: 2 bases; J trimming: 5 bases; junction bases outside the gene matches: 2. The length of the CDR3 is 14 residues. CDR1 is SGHRS, CDR2 YFSETQ, per germline. The CDR3 region is CASSFGTGGYGYTF. CDR3 nucleotide sequence: TGCGCCAGCAGCTTTGGGACAGGGGGTTATGGCTACACCTTC. The whole variable domain, remainder taken from reference TRBV5-1 and TRBJ1-2, is KAGVTQTPRYLIKTRGQQVTLSCSPISGHRSVSWYQQTPGQGLQFLFEYFSETQRNKGNFPGRFSGRQFSNSRSEMNVSTLELGDSALYLCASSFGTGGYGYTFGSGTRLTVV.

This chain connects TRBV5-4 to TRBJ2-2; possibly TRBD1 or TRBD2 for D (5 bases each). Trimming left V 2 bases short and J 2 bases short, with 10 bases between. Looked up from germline, CDR1 is SGHNT and CDR2 is YYREEE (reference sequence). CDR3 size: 15 residues. CDR3: CASSFGTSNTGELFF. The CDR3 nucleotides read TGTGCCAGCAGCTTCGGGACCTCAAACACCGGGGAGCTGTTTTTT.